Each of the 10 T cell receptor beta chains below was sequenced from the same sample in a study of T cells after yellow fever vaccination. Via MiXCR, TCRdb re-called the 5' RACE reads, giving one row per CDR3 protein. The sample lists roughly 170,000 distinct CDR3 sequences, around 9.7% occurring once. The starting material was CD8+ T cells sorted from PBMCs, obtained 45 days after the yellow fever booster vaccination. These receptors originate from a man between 18 and 29 years old who received the YFV17D yellow fever vaccine.

Ten or more counts support this clonotype. The chain recombines TRBV6-2 or TRBV6-3 with TRBJ2-4; D gene ambiguous. Germline loops: CDR1 MNHEY, CDR2 SVGEGT. This CDR3 region has 14 residues. V was shortened by 4 bases and J by 0 bases, with 7 bases between the two germline ends. CDR3 region: CASSSYLAKNIQYF. The CDR3 DNA is TGTGCCAGCAGTTCTTATCTAGCCAAAAACATTCAGTACTTC.

This clonotype was observed a few times. The V call is TRBV2, the J call TRBJ2-7, with D perhaps TRBD2 (5 bases). V lost 3 bases, J lost 0 bases, and 15 bases lay in between. This CDR3 is 16 amino acids long. Germline V lookup: CDR1 SNHLY, CDR2 FYNNEI. CDR3 sequence: CASSEFLEVRSYEQYV. CDR3 DNA sequence: TGTGCCAGCAGTGAGTTTCTGGAGGTCCGCTCCTACGAGCAGTACGTC.

This clonotype has more than one count but fewer than ten. This CDR3 reads CASSFGGQAIYEQYF. The CDR3 DNA follows: TGTGCCAGCAGTTTCGGGGGACAGGCGATCTACGAGCAGTACTTC. V and J are TRBV12-3 or TRBV12-4 and TRBJ2-7; 8 nucleotides match TRBD1. After removal of 3 bases from V and 3 bases from J, the junction contained 7 bases not matched to a gene. The CDR3 extends over 15 amino acids.

The chain has TRBV6-5 and TRBJ2-5, with no clear D. The germline gives CDR1 MNHEY, CDR2 SVGAGI. The CDR3 runs 12 residues. The ends were cut back, 5 bases at V and 5 bases at J, with 9 bases in the middle. CDR3 protein: CASSSWTETQYF. The CDR3 DNA follows: TGTGCCAGCAGTAGCTGGACGGAGACCCAGTACTTC.

This clonotype was counted a few times. V usage is TRBV9 and J usage is TRBJ2-5; 9 bases map to TRBD2. The CDR3 covers 18 residues. J was trimmed by 5 bases and V by 4 bases; bases with no gene match: 18. CDR1 and CDR2 (germline): SGDLS, YYNGEE. The CDR3 reads CASSSTTRRNSGGETQYF. DNA for the CDR3: TGTGCCAGCAGCTCAACAACCAGGAGGAATAGCGGGGGTGAGACCCAGTACTTC.

This clonotype was detected once. The chain uses TRBV28 and TRBJ2-2, with 7 bases identical to TRBD1. The V gene's germline CDR1 is MDHEN and CDR2 SYDVKM. The CDR3 runs 16 residues. J lost 0 bases, V lost 3 bases, and 4 bases had no gene match. The CDR3: CASSFSTGSNTGELFF. The CDR3 DNA follows: TGTGCCAGCAGTTTTTCGACAGGGTCGAACACCGGGGAGCTGTTTTTT. The full variable domain, with the rest looked up from reference TRBV28 and TRBJ2-2, is DVKVTQSSRYLVKRTGEKVFLECVQDMDHENMFWYRQDPGLGLRLIYFSYDVKMKEKGDIPEGYSVSREKKERFSLILESASTNQTSMYLCASSFSTGSNTGELFFGEGSRLTVL.

The chain carries TRBV11-2 and TRBJ2-7, with a tentative D call TRBD2 (6 bases). Germline CDR1 SGHAT, CDR2 FQNNGV. Deletions cut 1 base from V and 1 base from J, with 17 bases between. CDR3 length equals 17 residues. The CDR3 reads CASSLGRRDSLSYEQYV. The DNA of the CDR3 is TGTGCCAGCAGCTTAGGGCGGAGGGACTCCCTTTCCTACGAGCAGTACGTC.

The J gene is TRBJ2-1, the V gene TRBV7-9; D perhaps matches TRBD2 (5 bases). The CDR3 extends over 12 amino acids. The germline V gene encodes CDR1 SEHNR and CDR2 FQNEAQ (reference sequence). V lost 2 bases and J lost 9, with 8 bases in between. Here the CDR3 DNA reads TGTGCCAGCAGCTTAATCCGGGGTGAGCAGTTCTTC. It is translated as CASSLIRGEQFF.

This clonotype was found many times. V and J are TRBV7-9 and TRBJ2-2; the D is unclear. The CDR3 totals 16 residues. Trimming took 1 base from V and 5 from J, leaving 14 bases between them. In germline, CDR1 is SEHNR, CDR2 FQNEAQ (reference sequence). The CDR3 here is CASSLDILLRTGELFF. The DNA of the CDR3 is TGTGCCAGCAGCTTAGACATTCTTCTCAGGACCGGGGAGCTGTTTTTT.

The sample holds a few counts of this clonotype. The chain links TRBV7-2 to TRBJ2-5, with D unresolved. V lost 1 base and J 4 bases, leaving 10 bases between the germline ends. Germline V gene lookup returns CDR1 SGHTA and CDR2 FQGNSA. This CDR3 is built from 14 residues. The chain's CDR3 is CASSLVERPETQYF. For the CDR3, the DNA is TGTGCCAGCAGCTTAGTTGAGCGCCCAGAGACCCAGTACTTC.